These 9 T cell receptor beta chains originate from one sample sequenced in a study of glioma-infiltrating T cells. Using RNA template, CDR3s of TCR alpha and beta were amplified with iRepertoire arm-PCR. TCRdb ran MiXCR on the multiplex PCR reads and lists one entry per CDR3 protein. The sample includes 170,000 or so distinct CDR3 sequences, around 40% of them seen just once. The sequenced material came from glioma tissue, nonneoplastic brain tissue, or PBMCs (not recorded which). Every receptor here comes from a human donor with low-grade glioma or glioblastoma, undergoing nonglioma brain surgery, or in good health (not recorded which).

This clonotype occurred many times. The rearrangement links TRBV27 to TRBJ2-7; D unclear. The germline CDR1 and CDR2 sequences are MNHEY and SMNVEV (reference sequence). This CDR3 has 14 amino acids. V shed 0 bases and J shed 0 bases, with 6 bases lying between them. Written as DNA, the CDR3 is TGTGCCAGCAGTTTATCTCTGAGCTCCTACGAGCAGTACTTC. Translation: CASSLSLSSYEQYF.

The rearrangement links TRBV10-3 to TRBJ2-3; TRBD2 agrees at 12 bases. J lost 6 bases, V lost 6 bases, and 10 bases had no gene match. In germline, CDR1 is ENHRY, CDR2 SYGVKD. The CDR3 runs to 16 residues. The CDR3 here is CAISVTSGSTGDTQYF. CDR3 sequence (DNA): TGTGCCATCAGCGTGACTAGCGGGAGTACTGGGGATACGCAGTATTTT.

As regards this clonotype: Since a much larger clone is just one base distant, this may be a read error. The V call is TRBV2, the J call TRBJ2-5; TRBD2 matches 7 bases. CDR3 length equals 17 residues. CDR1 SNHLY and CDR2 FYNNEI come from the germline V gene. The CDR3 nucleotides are TGTGCCAGAAGTGAAGCTTCACTAGCGCGAGCTGGGGAGACCCAGTACTTC. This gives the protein CARSEASLARAGETQYF.

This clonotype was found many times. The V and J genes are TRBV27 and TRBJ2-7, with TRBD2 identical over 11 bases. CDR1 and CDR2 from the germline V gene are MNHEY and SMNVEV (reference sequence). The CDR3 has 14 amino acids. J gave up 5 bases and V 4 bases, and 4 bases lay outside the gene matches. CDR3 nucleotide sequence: TGTGCCAGCAGTTGGGGACTAGCGGAGGACGAGCAGTACTTC. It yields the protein CASSWGLAEDEQYF.

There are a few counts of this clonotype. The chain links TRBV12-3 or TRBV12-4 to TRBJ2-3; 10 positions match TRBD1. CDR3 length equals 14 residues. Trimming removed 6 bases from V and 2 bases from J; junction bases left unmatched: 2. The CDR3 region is CASRTGGYTDTQYF. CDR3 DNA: TGTGCCAGCAGGACAGGGGGCTACACAGATACGCAGTATTTT.

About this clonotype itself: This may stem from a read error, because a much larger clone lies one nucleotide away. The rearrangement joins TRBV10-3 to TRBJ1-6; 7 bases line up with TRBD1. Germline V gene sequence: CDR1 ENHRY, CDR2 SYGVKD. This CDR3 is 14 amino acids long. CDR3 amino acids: CAISVTGDGSPLNF. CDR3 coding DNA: TGTGCCATCAGTGTCACAGGGGATGGTTCACCCCTCAACTTT.

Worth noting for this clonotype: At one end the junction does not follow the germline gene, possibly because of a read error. CDR3 in DNA: TGTGCCAGCAGACAAGATTTTTGGCAGGGGGCGAGCCACACCGGGGAGCTGTTTTTT. Translated: CASRQDFWQGASHTGELFF. V usage is TRBV4-2 and J usage is TRBJ2-2; 8 nucleotides agree with TRBD1. The length of the CDR3 is 19 residues. Germline V lookup: CDR1 LGHNA, CDR2 YNFKEQ.

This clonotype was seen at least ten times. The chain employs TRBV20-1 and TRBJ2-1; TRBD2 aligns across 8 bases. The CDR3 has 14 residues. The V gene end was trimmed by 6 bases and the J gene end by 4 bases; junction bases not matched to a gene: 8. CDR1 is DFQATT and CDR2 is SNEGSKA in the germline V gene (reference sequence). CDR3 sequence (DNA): TGCAGTGCACAAGCTAGCGGGCCGTACAATGAGCAGTTCTTC. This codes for CSAQASGPYNEQFF.

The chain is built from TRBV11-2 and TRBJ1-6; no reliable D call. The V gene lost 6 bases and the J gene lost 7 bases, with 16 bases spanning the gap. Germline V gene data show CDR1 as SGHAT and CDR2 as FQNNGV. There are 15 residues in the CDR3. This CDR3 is CASRSRTGGNSPLHF. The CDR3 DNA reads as TGTGCCAGCAGGTCCCGGACGGGCGGGAATTCACCCCTCCACTTT.